This TCR beta chain was recorded in a study of T cells in Graves' hyperthyroidism and ophthalmopathy. About the research overall: Peripheral blood was acquired at first diagnosis, ahead of any therapy whatsoever. Study-wide findings and caveats: Classification by a 13 V-J model distinguished ophthalmopathy from stable hyperthyroidism.

The source material, RNA transcripts, was used to amplify TCR beta CDR3 regions. First-round RT-PCR with HTBI primers amplified the TCR CDR3 region. TCRdb used MiXCR to reprocess the multiplex PCR reads, holding one entry per CDR3 protein. The sample comprises about 610,000 distinct CDR3 sequences, about 15% of which are singletons, and around 4.5% rests with the top ten. Trimming cost V 6 bases and J 2 bases, with 16 bases left between them. CDR1 is MDHEN and CDR2 is SYDVKM in the germline V gene. The CDR3 totals 15 residues. This clonotype came up many times. Its antigen is undetermined. The sequenced material came from blood. The chain couples TRBV28 to TRBJ1-2; D might be TRBD1 (5 bases). This sequence was found in a woman aged 40-49 years with Graves' ophthalmopathy. CDR3 coding DNA: TGTGCCAGCAGGTTACGGGACTTTGGAAACTATGGCTACACCTTC. Its translation is CASRLRDFGNYGYTF.